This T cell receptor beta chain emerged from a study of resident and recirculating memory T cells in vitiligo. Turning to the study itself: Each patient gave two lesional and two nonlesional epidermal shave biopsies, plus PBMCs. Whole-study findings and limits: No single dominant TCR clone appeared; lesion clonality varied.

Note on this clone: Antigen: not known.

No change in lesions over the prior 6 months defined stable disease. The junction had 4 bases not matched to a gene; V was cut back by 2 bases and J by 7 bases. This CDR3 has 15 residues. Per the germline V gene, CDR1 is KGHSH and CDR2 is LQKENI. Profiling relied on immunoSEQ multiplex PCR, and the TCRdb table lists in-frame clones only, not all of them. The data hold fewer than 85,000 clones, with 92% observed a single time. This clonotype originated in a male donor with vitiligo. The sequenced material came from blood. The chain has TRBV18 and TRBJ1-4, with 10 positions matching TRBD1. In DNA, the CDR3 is TGTGCCAGCTCACCAGGGGACAGGGGAGGTGAAAAACTGTTTTTT. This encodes CASSPGDRGGEKLFF. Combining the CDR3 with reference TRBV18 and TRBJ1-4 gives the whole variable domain NAGVMQNPRHLVRRRGQEARLRCSPMKGHSHVYWYRQLPEEGLKFMVYLQKENIIDESGMPKERFSAEFPKEGPSILRIQQVVRGDSAAYFCASSPGDRGGEKLFFGSGTQLSVL.